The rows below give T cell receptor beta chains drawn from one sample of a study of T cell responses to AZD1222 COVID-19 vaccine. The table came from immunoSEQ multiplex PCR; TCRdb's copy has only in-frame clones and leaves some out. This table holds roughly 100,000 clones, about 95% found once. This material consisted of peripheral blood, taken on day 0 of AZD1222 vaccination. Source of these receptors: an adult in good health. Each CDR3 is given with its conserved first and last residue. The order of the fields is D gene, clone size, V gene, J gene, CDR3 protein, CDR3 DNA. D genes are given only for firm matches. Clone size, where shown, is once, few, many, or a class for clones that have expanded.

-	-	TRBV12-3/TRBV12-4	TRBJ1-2	CASSFAGRGGYTF	TGTGCCAGCAGTTTTGCCGGGCGGGGTGGCTACACCTTC
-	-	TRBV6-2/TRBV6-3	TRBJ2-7	CASSPPYYEQYF	TGTGCCAGCAGTCCCCCCTACTACGAGCAGTACTTC
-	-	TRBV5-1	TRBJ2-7	CASSLDADYEQYF	TGCGCCAGCAGCTTGGACGCAGACTACGAGCAGTACTTC
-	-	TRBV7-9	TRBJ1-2	CATSDRVGWDYGYTF	TGTGCCACCTCTGATAGGGTTGGATGGGATTATGGCTACACCTTC
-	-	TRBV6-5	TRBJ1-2	CASSLNRDTGRYTF	TGTGCCAGCAGCCTCAACAGGGACACAGGACGCTACACCTTC
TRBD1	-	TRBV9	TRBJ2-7	CASSAKDRAYEQYF	TGTGCCAGCAGCGCGAAGGACAGGGCCTACGAGCAGTACTTC
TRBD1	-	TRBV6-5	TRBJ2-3	CASKPGQGSTDTQYF	TGTGCCAGCAAACCGGGACAGGGGAGCACAGATACGCAGTATTTT
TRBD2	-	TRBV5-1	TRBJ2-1	CASSLDSGRLYNEQFF	TGCGCCAGCAGCTTGGACTCCGGGAGGTTATACAATGAGCAGTTCTTC
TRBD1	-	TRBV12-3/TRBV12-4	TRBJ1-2	CASSLQGARGYTF	TGTGCCAGCAGTCTACAGGGGGCGAGGGGCTACACCTTC
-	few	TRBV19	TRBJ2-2	CASSISHGDFGELFF	TGTGCCAGTAGTATCAGCCATGGGGACTTCGGGGAGCTGTTTTTT
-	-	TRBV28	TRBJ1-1	CASSLGYTEAFF	TGTGCCAGCAGTTTGGGCTACACTGAAGCTTTCTTT
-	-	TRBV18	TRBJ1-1	CASSQSIGTRAEAFF	TGTGCCAGCTCACAGAGTATAGGGACAAGAGCTGAAGCTTTCTTT
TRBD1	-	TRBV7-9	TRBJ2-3	CASSTPRDSVSTDTQYF	TGTGCCAGCAGCACACCCCGGGACAGTGTAAGCACAGATACGCAGTATTTT
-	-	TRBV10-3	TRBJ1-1	CAISENTGRNTEAFF	TGTGCCATCAGTGAGAACACAGGGAGGAACACTGAAGCTTTCTTT
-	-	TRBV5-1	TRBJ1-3	CASSPPEGNTIYF	TGCGCCAGCAGCCCCCCGGAAGGAAACACCATATATTTT
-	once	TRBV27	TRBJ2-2	CASSWTVAGELFF	TGTGCCAGCAGTTGGACAGTGGCCGGGGAGCTGTTTTTT
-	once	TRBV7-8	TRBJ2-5	CASSFRETQYF	TGTGCCAGCAGCTTTAGAGAGACCCAGTACTTC
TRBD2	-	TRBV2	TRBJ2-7	CASRRSGASYEQYF	TGTGCCAGCAGGCGCAGCGGGGCCTCCTACGAGCAGTACTTC
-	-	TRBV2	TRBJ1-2	CASNLEGRFGYTF	TGTGCCAGCAATCTGGAGGGGCGGTTTGGCTACACCTTC
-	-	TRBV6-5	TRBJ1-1	CASSYEIGGEAFF	TGTGCCAGCAGTTACGAAATAGGCGGGGAAGCTTTCTTT
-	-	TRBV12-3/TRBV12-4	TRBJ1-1	CASSQGTEAFF	TGTGCCAGCAGTCAGGGCACTGAAGCTTTCTTT
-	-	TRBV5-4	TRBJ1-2	CASSLGSVGNYGYTF	TGTGCCAGCAGCTTGGGTTCAGTGGGGAACTATGGCTACACCTTC
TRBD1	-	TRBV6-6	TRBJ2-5	CASKIGQGGQETQYF	TGTGCCAGCAAGATCGGACAGGGTGGACAAGAGACCCAGTACTTC
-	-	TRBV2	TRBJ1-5	CASNRQGNQPQHF	TGTGCCAGCAACCGACAGGGCAATCAGCCCCAGCATTTT
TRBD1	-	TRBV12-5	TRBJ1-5	CASGDSDRSRNQPQHF	TGTGCTAGTGGGGACTCGGACAGGAGCCGCAATCAGCCCCAGCATTTT
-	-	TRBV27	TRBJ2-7	CASSLSTGTRYEQYF	TGTGCCAGCAGTTTATCGACAGGGACTCGTTACGAGCAGTACTTC
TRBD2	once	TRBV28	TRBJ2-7	CASSDGLADFEQYF	TGTGCCAGCAGTGATGGACTAGCGGACTTCGAGCAGTACTTC
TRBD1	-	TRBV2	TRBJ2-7	CASRSDRGPYEQYF	TGTGCCAGCAGATCCGACAGGGGGCCCTACGAGCAGTACTTC
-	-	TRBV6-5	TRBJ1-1	CASSYSVNTEAFF	TGTGCCAGCAGTTACTCGGTAAACACTGAAGCTTTCTTT
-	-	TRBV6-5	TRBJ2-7	CASNTRDGSSYEQYF	TGTGCCAGCAACACCCGGGACGGGAGCTCCTACGAGCAGTACTTC
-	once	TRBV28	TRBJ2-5	CASSLNVGETQYF	TGTGCCAGCAGTTTAAACGTCGGGGAGACCCAGTACTTC
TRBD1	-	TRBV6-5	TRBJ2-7	CASSTDRRTYEQYF	TGTGCCAGCAGTACGGACAGGAGGACCTACGAGCAGTACTTC
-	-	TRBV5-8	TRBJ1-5	CASSSRDTNQPQHF	TGTGCCAGCAGCTCCCGGGACACCAATCAGCCCCAGCATTTT
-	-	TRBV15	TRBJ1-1	CATSRDLMENTEAFF	TGTGCCACCAGCAGAGATTTAATGGAGAACACTGAAGCTTTCTTT
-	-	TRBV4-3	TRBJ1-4	CASSQDRAGRTNEKLFF	TGCGCCAGCAGCCAAGATCGAGCAGGGAGGACTAATGAAAAACTGTTTTTT
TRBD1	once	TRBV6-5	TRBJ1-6	CATKIDRGRNSPLHF	TGTGCCACCAAAATCGACAGGGGTAGAAATTCACCCCTCCACTTT
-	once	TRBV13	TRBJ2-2	CASSFQDGSGELFF	TGTGCCAGCAGCTTTCAGGACGGGTCCGGGGAGCTGTTTTTT
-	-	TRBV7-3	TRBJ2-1	CASSLTGYADNEQFF	TGTGCCAGCAGCTTAACGGGATATGCGGATAATGAGCAGTTCTTC
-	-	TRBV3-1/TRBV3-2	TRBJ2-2	CASSPLGVAGTGELFF	TGTGCCAGCAGCCCACTCGGAGTAGCAGGCACCGGGGAGCTGTTTTTT
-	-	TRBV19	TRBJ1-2	CASSPGAYGYTF	TGTGCCAGTAGTCCCGGCGCCTATGGCTACACCTTC
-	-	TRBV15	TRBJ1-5	CATSREKPGDSNQPQHF	TGTGCCACCAGCAGAGAAAAACCGGGGGATAGCAATCAGCCCCAGCATTTT
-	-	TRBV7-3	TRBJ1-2	CASSPSGAPAYGYTF	TGTGCCAGCAGCCCCTCCGGGGCACCGGCCTATGGCTACACCTTC
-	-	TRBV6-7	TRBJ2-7	CASTNRECCFEQYF	TGTGCCAGCACTAACAGGGAATGCTGCTTCGAGCAGTACTTC
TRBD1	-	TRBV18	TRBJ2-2	CASSLTGPNTGELFF	TGTGCCAGCTCACTGACAGGGCCGAACACCGGGGAGCTGTTTTTT
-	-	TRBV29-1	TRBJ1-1	CSGGRDVYTEAFF	TGCAGCGGCGGACGGGACGTCTACACTGAAGCTTTCTTT
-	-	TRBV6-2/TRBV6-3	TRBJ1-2	CASSSLRQALDYGYTF	TGTGCCAGCAGTTCCCTTCGACAGGCTCTAGACTATGGCTACACCTTC
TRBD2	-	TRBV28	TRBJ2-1	CASNHGTRRWNEQFF	TGTGCCAGCAACCATGGGACTAGACGTTGGAATGAGCAGTTCTTC
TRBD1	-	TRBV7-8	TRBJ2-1	CASSLTGGFYNEQFF	TGTGCCAGCAGCTTGACAGGGGGTTTTTACAATGAGCAGTTCTTC
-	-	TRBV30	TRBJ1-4	CAWSGQSNEKLFF	TGTGCCTGGAGTGGCCAGAGTAATGAAAAACTGTTTTTT
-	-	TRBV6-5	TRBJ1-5	CASKRGSNQPQHF	TGTGCCAGCAAGAGGGGGTCGAATCAGCCCCAGCATTTT
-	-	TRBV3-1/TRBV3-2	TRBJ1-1	CASSQEAGYSEAFF	TGTGCCAGCAGCCAAGAAGCAGGGTACTCTGAAGCTTTCTTT
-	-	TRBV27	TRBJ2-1	CASSFEQFF	TGTGCCAGCAGTTTTGAGCAGTTCTTC
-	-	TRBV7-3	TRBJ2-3	CASSSLGLSTDTQYF	TGTGCCAGCAGCTCCCTGGGGCTGAGCACAGATACGCAGTATTTT
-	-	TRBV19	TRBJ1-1	CASSIDLEPDTEAFF	TGTGCCAGTAGTATAGATCTAGAGCCCGACACTGAAGCTTTCTTT
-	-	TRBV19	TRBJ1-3	CASSNAKEAIYF	TGTGCCAGTAGTAACGCTAAAGAAGCCATATATTTT
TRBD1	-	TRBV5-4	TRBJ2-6	CASSLELQGAPGANVLTF	TGTGCCAGCAGCTTGGAACTACAGGGGGCGCCCGGGGCCAACGTCCTGACTTTC
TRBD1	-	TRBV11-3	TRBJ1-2	CASSLDRGRGYTF	TGTGCCAGCAGCTTGGACAGGGGCCGTGGCTACACCTTC
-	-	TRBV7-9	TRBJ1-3	CASSQHAGYGNTIYF	TGTGCCAGCAGCCAGCACGCGGGGTACGGTAACACCATATATTTT
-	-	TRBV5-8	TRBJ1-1	CASSFDRSMNTEAFF	TGTGCCAGCAGCTTTGACCGATCGATGAACACTGAAGCTTTCTTT